Given below is one TCR beta chain in context. As yet, its antigen is unknown. This specimen comes from a study of monozygotic twins with inflammatory bowel disease. Regarding the study as a whole: Patients with IBD had less TCRbeta diversity (inverse Simpson) than their healthy co-twins. Reduced clonotype sharing with other individuals was observed in IBD patients relative to healthy twins, especially with disease activity.

The TCR libraries each used total RNA (approximately 3,300 ng per library). The template-switching step introduced UMIs that carried a 6-nucleotide sample barcode. TCRdb reprocessed the 5' RACE reads, keeping one entry per CDR3 protein, no DNA. Recorded here are about 130,000 distinct CDR3 sequences; the top ten clones represent roughly 1.2%. The sequence was collected from a human donor with ulcerative colitis or Crohn's disease, or a healthy co-twin of an affected twin (not recorded which). Sequencing was carried out using blood.

The chain's CDR3 is CASSPRDRGEKLFF. The chain recombines TRBV5-1 with TRBJ1-4; TCRdb returns TRBD1, unconfirmable since there is no DNA. Looked up from germline, CDR1 is SGHRS and CDR2 is YFSETQ. This CDR3 is built from 14 residues.